A selection of T cell receptor beta chains follows, all from one sample in a study of OX40 agonist ivuxolimab in advanced cancers. TCRdb's copy holds only in-frame clones and misses some; the assay was immunoSEQ multiplex PCR. Found here are over 70,000 clones, roughly 83% of them singletons; the top ten hold around 7%. The material sequenced was CD4+ or CD8+ T cells sorted from blood, taken in a trial of the OX40 agonist ivuxolimab. Source of these receptors: an adult with an advanced solid tumor such as melanoma, head and neck, liver or kidney cancer. Each CDR3 is given with its conserved first and last residue. Fields, in order: V gene, clone size, J gene, D gene, CDR3 protein, CDR3 DNA. The D gene is left open where the match is weak. Clone size is shown for a subset of rows, as once, few, many or a class of expanded clone.

TRBV2,-,TRBJ2-7,TRBD1,CASGQGYYEQYF,TGTGCCAGCGGACAGGGCTACTACGAGCAGTACTTC
TRBV6-4,once,TRBJ2-5,-,CASSRDLQETQYF,TGTGCCAGCAGCCGGGACTTACAAGAGACCCAGTACTTC
TRBV4-2,-,TRBJ1-2,-,CASSQGTDYGYTF,TGTGCCAGCAGCCAGGGGACGGACTATGGCTACACCTTC
TRBV7-2,-,TRBJ1-3,-,CASRSRTDWRNTIYF,TGTGCCAGCAGATCCCGGACGGACTGGAGGAACACCATATATTTT
TRBV9,-,TRBJ2-3,-,CASSPEGGQSTDTQYF,TGTGCCAGCAGCCCGGAGGGGGGACAGTCCACAGATACGCAGTATTTT
TRBV5-1,-,TRBJ1-3,-,CASSQASGNTIYF,TGCGCCAGCAGTCAGGCATCTGGAAACACCATATATTTT
TRBV6-1,-,TRBJ1-4,TRBD1,CASSRGRTNEKLFF,TGTGCCAGCAGCAGGGGGCGGACTAATGAAAAACTGTTTTTT
TRBV5-5,few,TRBJ2-2,-,CASTLIGTRSNTGELFF,TGTGCCAGCACGCTAATCGGGACTCGCTCGAACACCGGGGAGCTGTTTTTT
TRBV9,-,TRBJ1-1,TRBD1,CASSSRQGGRAFF,TGTGCCAGCAGCTCCCGACAGGGGGGTAGAGCTTTCTTT
TRBV4-1,-,TRBJ1-2,-,CASSQDWSRYGYTF,TGCGCCAGCAGCCAAGATTGGTCCCGGTATGGCTACACCTTC
TRBV30,-,TRBJ1-2,-,CAWSPGDGYTF,TGTGCCTGGAGCCCTGGGGATGGCTACACCTTC
TRBV6-5,-,TRBJ1-2,TRBD1,CASSYGVDRVVGGYTF,TGTGCCAGCAGTTACGGGGTGGACAGGGTAGTGGGTGGCTACACCTTC
TRBV5-5,-,TRBJ2-5,-,CASSLGMAGSQYF,TGTGCCAGCAGCTTGGGAATGGCGGGGTCCCAGTACTTC
TRBV7-3,-,TRBJ2-5,-,CASSRLGETQYF,TGTGCCAGCAGCCGTCTCGGTGAGACCCAGTACTTC
TRBV5-6,few,TRBJ2-2,-,CASSLAAKLNTGELFF,TGTGCCAGCAGCTTGGCAGCGAAGTTGAACACCGGGGAGCTGTTTTTT
TRBV6-5,-,TRBJ2-4,-,CASSPGGLRNIQYF,TGTGCCAGCAGTCCCGGGGGCCTGAGAAACATTCAGTACTTC
TRBV7-2,-,TRBJ2-2,-,CASSSRLGGGANTGELFF,TGTGCCAGCAGCTCCCGACTTGGGGGCGGGGCTAACACCGGGGAGCTGTTTTTT
TRBV6-5,-,TRBJ2-3,-,CASRSKGRVTDTQYF,TGTGCCAGCAGGTCGAAGGGGCGGGTCACAGATACGCAGTATTTT
TRBV5-4,-,TRBJ2-7,TRBD1,CASSVGTGSWNEQYF,TGTGCCAGCAGCGTGGGGACAGGCTCCTGGAACGAGCAGTACTTC
TRBV5-1,-,TRBJ2-1,TRBD2,CASSAVLADGNEQFF,TGCGCCAGCAGCGCCGTTCTAGCGGATGGCAATGAGCAGTTCTTC
TRBV28,-,TRBJ2-1,TRBD2,CASSFNSGSLGNEQFF,TGTGCCAGCAGCTTCAATAGCGGGAGTCTCGGGAATGAGCAGTTCTTC
TRBV7-9,-,TRBJ2-6,-,CASSLTGSGANVLTF,TGTGCCAGCAGCTTGACTGGATCGGGGGCCAACGTCCTGACTTTC
TRBV19,-,TRBJ1-5,-,CASSMLQGPQHF,TGTGCCAGTAGTATGCTACAGGGCCCCCAGCATTTT
TRBV27,once,TRBJ2-7,TRBD1,CASAPGQHSYEQYF,TGTGCCAGCGCCCCGGGACAGCACTCCTACGAGCAGTACTTC
TRBV25-1,few,TRBJ1-2,-,CASSDKFYYGYTF,TGTGCCAGCAGTGACAAATTTTACTATGGCTACACCTTC
TRBV28,once,TRBJ1-2,-,CASSLVVTNYGYTF,TGTGCCAGCAGTTTGGTGGTAACTAACTATGGCTACACCTTC
TRBV7-3,-,TRBJ2-3,-,CASSSLTRDHSTDTQYF,TGTGCCAGCAGCAGCTTGACGCGGGATCATAGCACAGATACGCAGTATTTT
TRBV7-2,-,TRBJ2-5,-,CASSQTRGVTQETQYF,TGTGCCAGCAGCCAGACCCGCGGGGTGACCCAAGAGACCCAGTACTTC
TRBV4-1,-,TRBJ2-5,TRBD2,CASSQDNPLAGGQETQYF,TGCGCCAGCAGCCAAGATAACCCCCTAGCGGGGGGCCAAGAGACCCAGTACTTC
TRBV15,-,TRBJ1-1,-,CATQGRTEAFF,TGTGCCACCCAGGGGAGGACTGAAGCTTTCTTT
TRBV7-9,-,TRBJ1-2,-,CASRQGGVEYGYTF,TGTGCCAGCAGACAGGGTGGCGTAGAGTATGGCTACACCTTC
TRBV11-2,-,TRBJ1-2,-,CASSPGDGQSFYGYTF,TGTGCCAGCAGCCCCGGGGACGGACAATCTTTCTATGGCTACACCTTC
TRBV19,-,TRBJ1-5,TRBD1,CASSPSGTGLQPQHF,TGTGCCAGTAGTCCTTCCGGGACAGGGCTTCAGCCCCAGCATTTT
TRBV13,-,TRBJ1-4,-,CASSLAEHGPNEKLFF,TGTGCCAGCAGCTTAGCGGAGCATGGTCCTAATGAAAAACTGTTTTTT
TRBV19,once,TRBJ1-2,-,CASSIGNAAYGYTF,TGTGCCAGTAGTATAGGAAACGCAGCCTATGGCTACACCTTC
TRBV2,-,TRBJ1-5,-,CASSLRGGAGQPQHF,TGTGCCAGCAGTTTGAGGGGGGGCGCGGGTCAGCCCCAGCATTTT
TRBV9,-,TRBJ1-1,-,CASSPQVNIGNTEAFF,TGTGCCAGCAGCCCCCAGGTAAATATTGGGAACACTGAAGCTTTCTTT
TRBV5-1,-,TRBJ2-2,TRBD1,CASSLRGPRTAGELFF,TGCGCCAGCAGCTTGAGGGGGCCGCGAACCGCCGGGGAGCTGTTTTTT
TRBV9,once,TRBJ1-2,-,CASSPETGLSGYTF,TGTGCCAGCAGCCCTGAAACAGGGTTAAGTGGCTACACCTTC
TRBV30,once,TRBJ2-5,-,CAWSVLFSETQYF,TGTGCCTGGAGTGTACTCTTCTCAGAGACCCAGTACTTC
TRBV12-5,-,TRBJ1-2,-,CASGLVLGDMAWPNYGYTF,TGTGCTAGTGGTTTGGTACTAGGAGATATGGCCTGGCCTAACTATGGCTACACCTTC
TRBV11-3,-,TRBJ1-1,-,CASSLFPNTEAFF,TGTGCCAGCAGCTTATTCCCGAACACTGAAGCTTTCTTT
TRBV5-6,-,TRBJ1-5,-,CASSLRGGLGQPQHF,TGTGCCAGCAGCTTGAGGGGGGGGCTAGGTCAGCCCCAGCATTTT
TRBV11-1,-,TRBJ2-1,TRBD2,CASSLPGTSGHNEQFF,TGTGCCAGCAGCTTACCCGGGACTAGCGGACACAATGAGCAGTTCTTC
TRBV4-3,-,TRBJ2-7,-,CASSQGGASSYEQYF,TGCGCCAGCAGCCAAGGAGGGGCCTCCTCCTACGAGCAGTACTTC
TRBV18,-,TRBJ2-7,TRBD2,CASSFGTSGGEQYF,TGTGCCAGCTCATTCGGGACTAGCGGGGGCGAGCAGTACTTC
TRBV7-3,once,TRBJ1-1,-,CASSSQMGGGTEAFF,TGTGCCAGCAGCTCTCAAATGGGGGGAGGCACTGAAGCTTTCTTT
TRBV11-3,once,TRBJ2-1,-,CASSFLGGTLTMNEQFF,TGTGCCAGCAGCTTTCTCGGTGGGACACTTACGATGAATGAGCAGTTCTTC
TRBV7-6,-,TRBJ2-2,-,CASSPSRELFF,TGTGCCAGCAGCCCTAGTAGGGAGCTGTTTTTT
TRBV5-1,-,TRBJ1-3,-,CASSLDWRDRNTIYF,TGCGCCAGCAGCTTGGATTGGAGAGACCGAAACACCATATATTTT
TRBV6-5,once,TRBJ2-1,-,CASSYGTLLGNEQFF,TGTGCCAGCAGTTACGGAACCCTCCTGGGCAATGAGCAGTTCTTC
TRBV5-1,-,TRBJ2-7,-,CASSFGTYEQYF,TGCGCCAGCAGCTTCGGGACCTACGAGCAGTACTTC
TRBV5-1,-,TRBJ2-7,-,CASGRGSSTYEQYF,TGCGCCAGCGGCCGTGGCAGCTCTACCTACGAGCAGTACTTC
TRBV18,-,TRBJ1-2,-,CASSPPEREGGYTF,TGTGCCAGCTCACCACCGGAAAGGGAGGGAGGCTACACCTTC
TRBV11-2,-,TRBJ1-4,-,CASSPDRAEKLFF,TGTGCCAGCAGCCCAGACAGAGCTGAAAAACTGTTTTTT
TRBV18,-,TRBJ2-1,TRBD1,CASSPRQGVYNEQFF,TGTGCCAGCTCACCAAGACAGGGGGTTTACAATGAGCAGTTCTTC
TRBV7-8,once,TRBJ1-1,-,CASSRGQSTEAFF,TGTGCCAGCAGCCGCGGACAGTCCACTGAAGCTTTCTTT
TRBV7-6,-,TRBJ1-3,-,CASSLYDEGTIYF,TGTGCCAGCAGCTTATACGATGAAGGCACCATATATTTT
TRBV7-6,-,TRBJ1-3,-,CASSLAATGNTIYF,TGTGCCAGCAGCTTAGCGGCAACTGGGAACACCATATATTTT
TRBV5-1,-,TRBJ1-5,-,CASSLDSRGQPQHF,TGCGCCAGCAGCCTGGATTCACGGGGACAGCCCCAGCATTTT